This T cell receptor beta chain originates from a study of beta chain features in type 1 diabetes. V lost 5 bases to trimming and J lost 0 bases, with 12 bases between them. CDR3 length: 14 amino acids. Germline CDR1 reads SGHRS; CDR2 reads YFSETQ. Expressed TCRB transcripts were sequenced because the entire RNA isolate underwent reverse transcription. Libraries were prepared by immunoSEQ multiplex PCR; TCRdb keeps only in-frame clonotypes and omits some of them. The sample consists of 130,000 to 150,000 clones, 40% to 60% of them appearing once. Sequencing input: Tregs from blood. V gene TRBV5-1 combines with J gene TRBJ2-7; D may be TRBD1 (6 bases). This receptor was identified in a man between 18 and 35 years old in good health. CDR3 loop: CASSTRDISYEQYF. Here the CDR3 DNA reads TGCGCCAGCAGTACCCGGGACATCTCCTACGAGCAGTACTTC.